A selection of T cell receptor beta chains follows, all from one sample in a study of shared clonotypes between healthy human individuals. Libraries were prepared by immunoSEQ multiplex PCR; TCRdb keeps only in-frame clonotypes and omits some of them. The sample yields hundreds of thousands of clones, around 92% seen once. Sequencing was done on a sample of naive CD8+ T cells sorted from blood. The receptor source for this set is a man aged 25 to 45 in good health. Each CDR3 is given with its conserved first and last residue. The D gene is left open where the match is weak. Rows may omit the clone size; those that give it use once, few, many or a size class.

V gene	clone size	J gene	D gene	CDR3 protein	CDR3 DNA
TRBV19	NA	TRBJ1-2	NA	CASSIWGPGGYTF	TGTGCCAGTAGTATATGGGGGCCGGGCGGCTACACCTTC
TRBV2	NA	TRBJ2-7	TRBD2	CASKLAGVYEQYF	TGTGCCAGCAAGCTAGCGGGTGTCTACGAGCAGTACTTC
TRBV28	NA	TRBJ2-1	TRBD2	CASSLSGINEQFF	TGTGCCAGCAGTCTCAGCGGGATCAATGAGCAGTTCTTC
TRBV5-1	NA	TRBJ2-1	NA	CASSLSQGSRNEQFF	TGCGCCAGCAGCTTAAGTCAGGGGAGTCGCAATGAGCAGTTCTTC
TRBV7-9	few	TRBJ1-1	TRBD1	CASSDRGNTEAFF	TGTGCCAGCAGCGACAGGGGAAACACTGAAGCTTTCTTT
TRBV13	NA	TRBJ1-6	TRBD1	CASSQRQGANSPLHF	TGTGCCAGCAGCCAAAGACAGGGGGCAAATTCACCCCTCCACTTT
TRBV27	NA	TRBJ2-3	TRBD1	CASSLYLQGEYTSTDTQYF	TGTGCCAGCAGTTTATACTTACAGGGGGAGTACACTAGCACAGATACGCAGTATTTT
TRBV5-1	few	TRBJ1-2	TRBD1	CASSFRGADYGYTF	TGCGCCAGCAGCTTCAGGGGGGCAGACTATGGCTACACCTTC
TRBV30	few	TRBJ1-3	NA	CAWNPDSHSGNTIYF	TGTGCCTGGAACCCTGACAGCCACTCTGGAAACACCATATATTTT
TRBV11-2	NA	TRBJ2-3	NA	CASSLVSGDTDTQYF	TGTGCCAGCAGCTTAGTTAGTGGGGACACAGATACGCAGTATTTT
TRBV28	NA	TRBJ1-5	TRBD1	CASRGTGNSNQPQHF	TGTGCCAGCAGGGGGACAGGCAATAGCAATCAGCCCCAGCATTTT
TRBV30	NA	TRBJ1-5	TRBD1	CAWSSGRGHQPQHF	TGTGCCTGGAGCTCGGGCAGGGGGCATCAGCCCCAGCATTTT
TRBV18	once	TRBJ2-2	NA	CASSPDRIKTGELFF	TGTGCCAGCTCACCTGACAGGATAAAGACCGGGGAGCTGTTTTTT
TRBV28	NA	TRBJ2-2	NA	CASSKRGNTGELFF	TGTGCCAGCAGTAAACGGGGGAACACCGGGGAGCTGTTTTTT
TRBV27	few	TRBJ1-2	NA	CASSLYYEDNYGYTF	TGTGCCAGCAGTTTGTATTATGAGGACAACTATGGCTACACCTTC
TRBV2	NA	TRBJ2-1	NA	CARSRVSLETYNEQFF	TGTGCCAGATCAAGGGTGTCCTTAGAGACCTACAATGAGCAGTTCTTC
TRBV7-9	NA	TRBJ2-3	TRBD2	CASSFGGTDTQYF	TGTGCCAGCAGCTTCGGGGGGACAGATACGCAGTATTTT
TRBV6-6	once	TRBJ2-5	TRBD1	CASSYSRTGDQETQYF	TGTGCCAGCAGTTACTCCAGGACAGGGGACCAAGAGACCCAGTACTTC
TRBV18	NA	TRBJ1-3	NA	CASSPSPGVPAPSGNTIYF	TGTGCCAGCTCACCATCACCGGGGGTCCCGGCCCCCTCTGGAAACACCATATATTTT
TRBV14	NA	TRBJ2-1	NA	CASSQLGGLRPNEQFF	TGTGCCAGCAGCCAATTGGGGGGACTCAGACCCAATGAGCAGTTCTTC
TRBV7-9	NA	TRBJ2-1	NA	CASRGGNEQFF	TGTGCCAGCAGGGGGGGCAATGAGCAGTTCTTC
TRBV10-3	once	TRBJ2-2	NA	CAIRTGTNTGELFF	TGTGCCATCAGGACCGGGACGAACACCGGGGAGCTGTTTTTT
TRBV7-6	NA	TRBJ2-7	TRBD2	CASSLTLAGDYEQYF	TGTGCCAGCAGCTTAACGCTAGCGGGAGATTACGAGCAGTACTTC
TRBV30	NA	TRBJ2-1	TRBD2	CASDLTGGINEQFF	TGTGCCTCGGACCTAACGGGAGGGATCAATGAGCAGTTCTTC
TRBV25-1	NA	TRBJ2-5	NA	CASRARAQETQYF	TGTGCCAGCAGGGCCAGGGCGCAAGAGACCCAGTACTTC
TRBV19	once	TRBJ2-2	NA	CASSIHHTMTNTGELFF	TGTGCCAGTAGTATCCATCATACAATGACGAACACCGGGGAGCTGTTTTTT
TRBV10-3	NA	TRBJ1-1	TRBD1	CAISGSTGGLDTEAFF	TGTGCCATCAGTGGATCGACAGGGGGCTTGGACACTGAAGCTTTCTTT
TRBV4-1	NA	TRBJ2-2	NA	CASSQDRAGELFF	TGCGCCAGCAGCCAAGATCGAGCCGGGGAGCTGTTTTTT
TRBV13	NA	TRBJ1-2	NA	CASSLGLALWNGYTF	TGTGCCAGCAGCTTAGGCCTGGCTCTTTGGAATGGCTACACCTTC
TRBV10-3	NA	TRBJ2-3	TRBD2	CAIGAGAGDTQYF	TGTGCCATCGGAGCGGGAGCGGGAGATACGCAGTATTTT
TRBV5-4	once	TRBJ2-7	TRBD2	CASSPGLAGLRGYEQYF	TGTGCCAGCAGCCCGGGACTAGCGGGCTTGAGGGGGTACGAGCAGTACTTC
TRBV4-3	NA	TRBJ1-5	NA	CASSQDMGGNQPQHF	TGCGCCAGCAGCCAAGACATGGGGGGCAATCAGCCCCAGCATTTT
TRBV9	NA	TRBJ2-1	TRBD1	CASSLSGTGYNEQFF	TGTGCCAGCAGCCTGTCCGGGACAGGGTACAATGAGCAGTTCTTC
TRBV9	NA	TRBJ2-3	NA	CASSVGQGGYTDTQYF	TGTGCCAGCAGCGTAGGCCAGGGGGGATACACAGATACGCAGTATTTT
TRBV13	NA	TRBJ2-7	TRBD2	CASSLNTGGYEQYF	TGTGCCAGCAGCTTAAATACGGGAGGCTACGAGCAGTACTTC
TRBV21-1	NA	TRBJ2-1	NA	CASSPVALSSPDRGQHNEQFF	TGTGCCAGCAGCCCCGTGGCCCTCAGTAGTCCCGACAGGGGCCAGCACAATGAGCAGTTCTTC
TRBV16	NA	TRBJ2-1	TRBD2	CASSLGLAGEEGEQFF	TGTGCCAGCAGCCTCGGACTAGCGGGAGAGGAGGGTGAGCAGTTCTTC